A single sample is the source of the 19 T cell receptor beta chains below, sequenced in a study of shared clonotypes between healthy human individuals. Here immunoSEQ multiplex PCR was the method, and the copy in TCRdb shows in-frame clones only, minus some. This sample carries 2 million to 3 million clones, around nine tenths of them seen once, and the ten largest clones take roughly 0.15%. The sample comprised naive CD4+ T cells sorted from blood. Subset: CD45RA+ positively selected. The receptors here all came from a young man in good health.

J is TRBJ2-3 and V is TRBV18; the D is unclear. Trimming left V 4 bases short and J 2 bases short, with 7 bases between. This CDR3 region has 13 residues. Per the germline V gene, CDR1 is KGHSH and CDR2 is LQKENI. The CDR3 DNA follows: TGTGCCAGCTCACAAACTAACACAGATACGCAGTATTTT. This translates into CASSQTNTDTQYF.

The V and J genes are TRBV10-3 and TRBJ2-2; no definite D call. Trimming shortened V by 10 bases and J by 0 bases, and 9 bases separated the two germline ends. This CDR3 has 13 residues. The germline V gene has CDR1 ENHRY and CDR2 SYGVKD. The CDR3 sequence: CATDPANTGELFF. CDR3 coding DNA: TGTGCCACCGACCCCGCGAACACCGGGGAGCTGTTTTTT.

Note on this clone: The sample holds other DNA sequences that translate to the same CDR3. The V and J genes are TRBV5-1 and TRBJ2-5; D perhaps matches TRBD2 (7 bases). Germline loops: CDR1 SGHRS, CDR2 YFSETQ. Trimming took 0 bases from V and 4 from J, leaving 10 bases between them. CDR3 length: 14 residues. The CDR3 protein is CASSLAGGRETQYF. DNA of the CDR3: TGCGCCAGCAGCTTGGCCGGGGGGCGAGAGACCCAGTACTTC.

V usage is TRBV5-1 and J usage is TRBJ2-7, with 7 bases that match TRBD1. The germline V gene encodes CDR1 SGHRS and CDR2 YFSETQ. The CDR3 runs to 14 residues. V gave up 5 bases and J gave up 5 bases; unmatched junction bases: 10. This chain's CDR3 is CASRHRGEVDEQYF. The CDR3 DNA is TGCGCCAGCAGGCACAGGGGCGAGGTCGACGAGCAGTACTTC.

The V and J genes are TRBV30 and TRBJ1-2; D not certain. This CDR3 comprises 13 residues. V lost 2 bases to trimming and J lost 5 bases, with 12 bases between them. Germline CDR1 is GTSNPN and CDR2 is SVGIG (reference sequence). Written as DNA, the CDR3 is TGTGCCTGGAGTCTCGTGGGTGGGTATGGCTACACCTTC. It yields the protein CAWSLVGGYGYTF.

Concerning this clone: Additional DNA sequences in this sample encode the identical CDR3. The chain uses TRBV6-5 and TRBJ2-7; TRBD1 agrees at 7 bases. Germline V CDR1 and CDR2: MNHEY, SVGAGI. The CDR3 consists of 15 residues. Trimming cost V 0 bases and J 2 bases; bases outside gene matches: 4. This chain's CDR3 is CASSYSGRGTYEQYF. DNA of the CDR3: TGTGCCAGCAGTTACTCGGGCAGGGGGACCTACGAGCAGTACTTC.

In regard to this clone: Other DNA sequences in this specimen translate into the identical CDR3. The chain combines TRBV5-1 with TRBJ2-7; D might be TRBD1 (6 bases). This CDR3 is built from 14 residues. V lost 0 bases and J lost 2, with 9 bases in between. Germline V gene data show CDR1 as SGHRS and CDR2 as YFSETQ. The CDR3 DNA is TGCGCCAGCAGCTTGGGGACAGACACCTACGAGCAGTACTTC. The encoded protein is CASSLGTDTYEQYF.

The chain has TRBV5-4 and TRBJ2-5; D unclear. The CDR3 extends over 17 amino acids. V was pared by 0 bases and J by 2 bases, with 17 bases between. Germline assignment: CDR1 SGHNT and CDR2 YYREEE (reference sequence). This CDR3 is CASSLGLGYLGQETQYF. The DNA of the CDR3 is TGTGCCAGCAGCTTGGGTCTCGGATATCTAGGACAAGAGACCCAGTACTTC. The variable domain in full, with the rest retrieved from reference TRBV5-4 and TRBJ2-5, is ETGVTQSPTHLIKTRGQQVTLRCSSQSGHNTVSWYQQALGQGPQFIFQYYREEENGRGNFPPRFSGLQFPNYSSELNVNALELDDSALYLCASSLGLGYLGQETQYFGPGTRLLVL.

The chain joins TRBV21-1 to TRBJ2-1; TRBD2, the D gene given by the table, was not confirmed from the DNA. TRBV21-1 is flagged as a pseudogene. The CDR3 loop spans 20 amino acids. CDR3 region: CASSYDIAGAGGFSYNEQFF. The CDR3 nucleotides are TGTGCCAGTTCCTATGACATAGCGGGAGCAGGGGGGTTCTCCTACAATGAGCAGTTCTTC.

The chain employs TRBV5-5 and TRBJ1-1; D uncertain. CDR1 and CDR2 (germline): SGHKS, YYEKEE (reference sequence). The CDR3 has 12 amino acids. V was clipped by 3 bases and J by 3 bases, with 6 bases between them. The CDR3 reads CASSWTHTEAFF. The CDR3 nucleotides are TGTGCCAGCAGCTGGACTCACACTGAAGCTTTCTTT. Complete variable domain (other parts from reference TRBV5-5 and TRBJ1-1): DAGVTQSPTHLIKTRGQQVTLRCSPISGHKSVSWYQQVLGQGPQFIFQYYEKEERGRGNFPDRFSARQFPNYSSELNVNALLLGDSALYLCASSWTHTEAFFGQGTRLTVV.

V and J are TRBV7-8 and TRBJ2-3; TRBD1 matches 7 bases. The J segment lost 2 bases and the V segment lost 5 bases, leaving 13 bases of the junction unmatched. This CDR3 has 17 amino acids. Looked up from germline, CDR1 is SGHVS and CDR2 is FQNEAQ. This CDR3 reads CASSHLINRGFTDTQYF. The CDR3 bases are TGTGCCAGCAGCCATTTAATTAACAGGGGATTCACAGATACGCAGTATTTT.

On this clone: The same CDR3 arises from other DNA sequences in this sample as well. The chain has TRBV6-5 and TRBJ1-3; D remains unclear. Germline V gene lookup returns CDR1 MNHEY and CDR2 SVGAGI. The CDR3 is 15 amino acids. Trimming shortened V by 0 bases and J by 3 bases, and 9 bases separated the two germline ends. The DNA of the CDR3 is TGTGCCAGCAGTTACTCGGGTGGGAGTGGAAACACCATATATTTT. Its translation: CASSYSGGSGNTIYF.

V usage is TRBV19 and J usage is TRBJ2-5; 12 nucleotides align to TRBD1. Losses at the gene ends were 3 bases for V and 5 bases for J; bases not matched to a gene: 7. CDR1 is LNHDA and CDR2 is SQIVND in the germline V gene (reference sequence). CDR3 size: 16 residues. The CDR3 region is CASSMEGTGGTETQYF. CDR3 DNA: TGTGCCAGTAGTATGGAAGGGACAGGGGGCACGGAGACCCAGTACTTC.

The chain has TRBV10-1 and TRBJ2-5; TRBD2 might be the D (6 bases). CDR3 length: 15 amino acids. Germline V gene sequence: CDR1 WNHNN, CDR2 SYGVQD (reference sequence). Trimming left V 6 bases short and J 2 bases short, with 16 bases between. The CDR3 sequence: CASSPGTGEQETQYF. CDR3 nucleotides: TGCGCCAGCAGCCCGGGGACTGGGGAACAAGAGACCCAGTACTTC.

The V gene is TRBV5-1, the J gene TRBJ2-3; 7 bases align to TRBD2. J gave up 2 bases and V 1 base, and 10 bases lay outside the gene matches. The CDR3 totals 17 residues. Per the germline V gene, CDR1 is SGHRS and CDR2 is YFSETQ. In nucleotides, the CDR3 is TGCGCCAGCAGCTTGAGGGCTAGCGGACCGCCCACAGATACGCAGTATTTT. Its protein is CASSLRASGPPTDTQYF.

The chain links TRBV6-5 to TRBJ2-3; TRBD2 aligns across 7 bases. V dropped 7 bases and J dropped 3; count of bases not matched to a gene: 7. CDR1 and CDR2 (germline): MNHEY, SVGAGI. This CDR3 is built from 14 residues. CDR3 residues: CASTLGLGTDTQYF. CDR3 DNA sequence: TGTGCCAGCACCCTAGGACTAGGGACAGATACGCAGTATTTT.

In the case of this clone: Additional DNA sequences in this sample encode the identical CDR3. CDR3: CASSPTAGGYNEQFF. CDR3 bases: TGTGCCAGCTCACCAACAGCGGGAGGTTACAATGAGCAGTTCTTC. The J gene is TRBJ2-1, the V gene TRBV18, with 9 nucleotides matching TRBD2. Germline trimming cut 2 bases from V and 4 bases from J; bases unmatched to any gene: 3. The CDR3 consists of 15 residues. Per the germline V gene, CDR1 is KGHSH and CDR2 is LQKENI. The variable domain in full, completed from reference TRBV18 and TRBJ2-1, reads NAGVMQNPRHLVRRRGQEARLRCSPMKGHSHVYWYRQLPEEGLKFMVYLQKENIIDESGMPKERFSAEFPKEGPSILRIQQVVRGDSAAYFCASSPTAGGYNEQFFGPGTRLTVL.

This clone came up once. The genes are TRBV5-1 and TRBJ2-5; 7 bases fit TRBD2. Trimming removed 0 bases from V and 5 bases from J; junction bases left unmatched: 7. CDR1 and CDR2 from the germline V gene are SGHRS and YFSETQ. The CDR3 length is 15 residues. CDR3 amino acids: CASSLGRGLVETQYF. The CDR3 coding sequence is TGCGCCAGCAGCTTGGGGCGGGGGTTAGTGGAGACCCAGTACTTC.

A note on this clone: This specimen includes other DNA sequences encoding the same CDR3. The chain joins TRBV5-6 to TRBJ1-2; D is unclear. Germline-derived CDR1 and CDR2 are SGHDT and YYEEEE. The CDR3 totals 13 residues. V was clipped by 0 bases and J by 2 bases, with 5 bases between them. This chain's CDR3 is CASSLEGNYGYTF. For the CDR3, the DNA is TGTGCCAGCAGCTTGGAGGGAAACTATGGCTACACCTTC.